These 30 T cell receptor beta chains came from one sample sequenced in a study of radiation and T cells in renal cell carcinoma. Clones were read by immunoSEQ multiplex PCR, and TCRdb kept only the in-frame ones, dropping some. The sample holds around 76,000 clones, over 80% seen once. Stated time point: blood 2 weeks post-SBRT. Sample treatment: 15 Gy SBRT to primary tumor, nephrectomy 4 weeks later. The sample in question was blood, obtained from a patient whose treatment included radiotherapy and nephrectomy. These receptor sequences come from a man aged 55 to 70 with renal cell carcinoma.

The rearrangement links TRBV27 to TRBJ2-7; 7 positions match TRBD1. V shed 10 bases, J shed 3 bases, and the junction held 9 bases outside the gene matches. The CDR3 has 13 amino acids. Per germline, CDR1 MNHEY and CDR2 SMNVEV (reference sequence). The CDR3 sequence is CANKSGTDYEQYF. Here the CDR3 DNA reads TGTGCCAACAAATCCGGGACAGACTACGAGCAGTACTTC.

The chain uses TRBV4-1 and TRBJ2-1; D is uncertain. CDR1 is MGHRA, CDR2 YSYEKL, per germline. This CDR3 has 16 residues. Between the trimmed V and J ends, which lost 1 base and 3 bases, there was a span of 13 bases. CDR3: CASSQARGSLYNEQFF. CDR3 in DNA: TGCGCCAGCAGCCAAGCTAGAGGCTCCCTCTACAATGAGCAGTTCTTC.

This clone was detected once. The chain recombines TRBV14 with TRBJ2-2; D is possibly TRBD1 or TRBD2 (5 bases each). V lost 6 bases to trimming and J lost 5 bases, with 16 bases between them. The CDR3 consists of 15 residues. Germline values: CDR1 SGHDN, CDR2 FVKESK. In DNA form, the CDR3 reads TGTGCCAGCAGTCGTTTAGGGGAGAGGACCGGGGAGCTGTTTTTT. Its protein is CASSRLGERTGELFF.

The rearrangement joins TRBV28 to TRBJ1-4, with TRBD1 as a possible D gene (6 bases). Trimming removed 2 bases from V and 6 bases from J, with 13 bases in between. Germline V lookup: CDR1 MDHEN, CDR2 SYDVKM. The CDR3 is made up of 15 amino acids. CDR3 in DNA: TGTGCCAGCAGTTTAGTGGGGGAGGGGGATGAAAAACTGTTTTTT. Protein product: CASSLVGEGDEKLFF.

The chain recombines TRBV7-8 with TRBJ1-1; D gene uncertain. Looked up from germline, CDR1 is SGHVS and CDR2 is FQNEAQ. The CDR3 is made up of 13 amino acids. Trimming removed 5 bases at V and 6 bases at J, with 13 bases between. The DNA of the CDR3 is TGTGCCAGCAGCCCCCAGTATATAGCTGAAGCTTTCTTT. It is translated as CASSPQYIAEAFF.

The J gene is TRBJ1-2, the V gene TRBV19, with 7 bases identical to TRBD1. CDR1 is LNHDA, CDR2 SQIVND, per germline (reference sequence). With V trimmed by 3 bases and J by 2 bases, 12 bases remained unmatched. This CDR3 is built from 17 residues. The CDR3 loop reads CASSIGYPDRENYGYTF. The CDR3 DNA is TGTGCCAGTAGTATCGGGTATCCCGACAGGGAGAACTATGGCTACACCTTC. Complete variable domain (other parts from reference TRBV19 and TRBJ1-2): DGGITQSPKYLFRKEGQNVTLSCEQNLNHDAMYWYRQDPGQGLRLIYYSQIVNDFQKGDIAEGYSVSREKKESFPLTVTSAQKNPTAFYLCASSIGYPDRENYGYTFGSGTRLTVV.

This chain connects TRBV7-8 to TRBJ2-7, with a possible D match to TRBD2 (6 bases). The CDR3 runs to 14 residues. From germline, CDR1 is SGHVS and CDR2 FQNEAQ. Trimming took 4 bases from V and 3 from J, leaving 13 bases between them. The CDR3 nucleotides read TGTGCCAGCAGCTCAGTGGAGGGGCGCTACGAGCAGTACTTC. Amino acid sequence: CASSSVEGRYEQYF.

V and J are TRBV28 and TRBJ2-1, with D possibly being TRBD2 (6 bases). The CDR3 runs to 13 residues. Germline V CDR1 and CDR2: MDHEN, SYDVKM. V was pared by 10 bases and J by 5 bases, with 15 bases between. The CDR3 region is CATFGTEDNEQFF. DNA for the CDR3: TGTGCCACCTTCGGGACTGAGGACAATGAGCAGTTCTTC.

This clone was recorded a few times. The chain uses TRBV30 and TRBJ1-1; the D gene is possibly TRBD1 (6 bases). Trimming shortened V by 5 bases and J by 4 bases, and 17 bases separated the two germline ends. This CDR3 has 14 residues. Per the germline V gene, CDR1 is GTSNPN and CDR2 is SVGIG (reference sequence). The CDR3 DNA reads TGTGCCTGGCGAATCAGGGGTTCTCCCACTGAAGCTTTCTTT. It is translated as CAWRIRGSPTEAFF.

The chain joins TRBV7-9 to TRBJ2-3; no clear D. Germline values: CDR1 SEHNR, CDR2 FQNEAQ (reference sequence). Trimming stripped 6 bases from V and 0 bases from J, with 19 bases between. The CDR3 has 17 residues. The CDR3 reads CASSLTSGPLSTDTQYF. Here the CDR3 DNA reads TGTGCCAGCAGTTTGACCTCAGGACCCTTAAGCACAGATACGCAGTATTTT. The full variable domain, rest sourced from reference TRBV7-9 and TRBJ2-3, is DTGVSQNPRHKITKRGQNVTFRCDPISEHNRLYWYRQTLGQGPEFLTYFQNEAQLEKSRLLSDRFSAERPKGSFSTLEIQRTEQGDSAMYLCASSLTSGPLSTDTQYFGPGTRLTVL.

The chain employs TRBV5-1 and TRBJ2-7; D possibly matches TRBD1 or TRBD2 (5 bases each). This CDR3 is 14 amino acids long. The germline CDR1 and CDR2 sequences are SGHRS and YFSETQ. Trimming cost V 0 bases and J 3 bases, with 10 bases left between them. This chain's CDR3 is CASSLVGTGYEQYF. As DNA, the CDR3 is TGCGCCAGCAGCTTGGTGGGGACCGGCTACGAGCAGTACTTC.

The chain combines TRBV6-1 with TRBJ1-2; D remains unclear. The CDR3 is 14 amino acids. CDR1 is MNHNS and CDR2 is SASEGT in the germline V gene. Trimming removed 5 bases at V and 0 bases at J, with 10 bases between. This chain's CDR3 is CASSPQPPNYGYTF. CDR3 in DNA: TGTGCCAGCAGTCCCCAACCCCCTAACTATGGCTACACCTTC.

The rearrangement uses TRBV27 and TRBJ2-7; 8 positions match TRBD2. The germline CDR1 and CDR2 sequences are MNHEY and SMNVEV (reference sequence). With 6 bases clipped from V and 3 bases from J, the junction kept 4 bases outside the gene matches. The CDR3 covers 13 residues. The CDR3 coding sequence is TGTGCCAGCAGCCCTACTAGCGGCTACGAGCAGTACTTC. It yields the protein CASSPTSGYEQYF.

The rearrangement links TRBV7-8 to TRBJ1-1; D might be TRBD1 (5 bases). The CDR3 consists of 13 residues. The germline V gene has CDR1 SGHVS and CDR2 FQNEAQ. The V end was cut by 5 bases, the J end by 3 bases, with 10 bases between. CDR3 residues: CASSVGLDTEAFF. The CDR3 coding sequence is TGTGCCAGCAGCGTGGGACTCGACACTGAAGCTTTCTTT.

This clone was seen only a few times. V is TRBV20-1 and J is TRBJ2-5; D gene unclear. Germline V gene data show CDR1 as DFQATT and CDR2 as SNEGSKA (reference sequence). This CDR3 contains 10 residues. The V and J ends lost 2 bases and 5 bases respectively, with 3 bases between them. DNA of the CDR3: TGCAGTGCTAGAAGGGAGACCCAGTACTTC. This sequence encodes CSARRETQYF.

CDR3 sequence reads: CASSLQGETEAFF. CDR3 bases: TGTGCCAGCAGTTTACAGGGGGAAACTGAAGCTTTCTTT. The rearrangement links TRBV27 to TRBJ1-1; 7 nucleotides align to TRBD1. J lost 5 bases, V lost 2 bases, and 2 bases had no gene match. The CDR3 length is 13 residues. Germline values: CDR1 MNHEY, CDR2 SMNVEV (reference sequence).

This chain connects TRBV6-6 to TRBJ1-2; D is uncertain. The CDR3 has 8 residues. Per germline, CDR1 MNHNY and CDR2 SVGAGI (reference sequence). V lost 4 bases, J lost 14 bases, and 5 bases lay in between. The CDR3 DNA is TGTGCCAGCAGTTTCGGGACCTTC. It encodes CASSFGTF.

This sequence joins TRBV28 and TRBJ2-7, with a weak D call TRBD1 (6 bases). V lost 10 bases and J lost 1, with 20 bases in between. The CDR3 sequence is 15 residues long. The germline V gene has CDR1 MDHEN and CDR2 SYDVKM. CDR3 DNA sequence: TGTGCCACCAATCCCCAGGGGCGACCTTCCTACGAGCAGTACTTC. Amino acid sequence: CATNPQGRPSYEQYF.

The CDR3 sequence: CASSLGGTASTDTQYF. CDR3 in DNA: TGTGCCAGCAGCTTAGGGGGGACTGCTAGCACAGATACGCAGTATTTT. This chain joins TRBV7-9 and TRBJ2-3, with a weak D call TRBD2 (6 bases). CDR1 is SEHNR, CDR2 FQNEAQ, per germline (reference sequence). The V gene lost 1 base and the J gene lost 0 bases, with 11 bases spanning the gap. The CDR3 is 16 residues long.

The V and J genes are TRBV11-3 and TRBJ2-2; D is uncertain. The V gene's germline CDR1 is SGHNT and CDR2 YENEEA. Trimming took 5 bases from V and 5 from J, leaving 6 bases between them. CDR3 size: 12 residues. The CDR3 sequence: CASSHGTGELFF. CDR3 bases: TGTGCCAGCAGCCATGGAACCGGGGAGCTGTTTTTT.

This chain's CDR3 is CASSLRRTGRNEQFF. In DNA form, the CDR3 reads TGTGCCAGCAGCTTAAGGCGGACCGGTAGGAATGAGCAGTTCTTC. This sequence joins TRBV7-3 and TRBJ2-1; D gene unclear. The CDR3 is 15 amino acids. Germline V lookup: CDR1 SGHTA, CDR2 FQGTGA. V gave up 1 base and J gave up 7 bases, with 14 bases separating them.

The table lists this clone with a few counts. Other nucleotide sequences in the sample specify the same CDR3. The genes are TRBV7-9 and TRBJ2-1; tentatively, D is TRBD1 or TRBD2 (5 bases each). V lost 3 bases and J 7 bases, leaving 7 bases between the germline ends. The CDR3 covers 12 residues. The germline V gene encodes CDR1 SEHNR and CDR2 FQNEAQ (reference sequence). CDR3 region: CASSLGVNEQFF. For the CDR3, the DNA is TGTGCCAGCAGCTTGGGGGTAAATGAGCAGTTCTTC. Drawing the rest from reference TRBV7-9 and TRBJ2-1, the complete variable domain is DTGVSQNPRHKITKRGQNVTFRCDPISEHNRLYWYRQTLGQGPEFLTYFQNEAQLEKSRLLSDRFSAERPKGSFSTLEIQRTEQGDSAMYLCASSLGVNEQFFGPGTRLTVL.

The chain links TRBV7-9 to TRBJ2-2; no clear D. Trimming pared 0 bases from V and 5 bases from J, leaving 7 bases between. Germline CDR1 SEHNR, CDR2 FQNEAQ (reference sequence). The CDR3 has 14 residues. The CDR3, as DNA: TGTGCCAGCAGCTTAGCGGCCCAAACCGGGGAGCTGTTTTTT. As protein: CASSLAAQTGELFF.

This chain links TRBV7-9 with TRBJ2-7, with D perhaps TRBD2 (6 bases). The germline V gene encodes CDR1 SEHNR and CDR2 FQNEAQ (reference sequence). The V gene lost 5 bases and the J gene lost 6 bases, with 11 bases spanning the gap. The CDR3 has 12 amino acids. CDR3 DNA: TGTGCCAGCAGCCCGACGGGGGTCGAGCAGTACTTC. Its translation is CASSPTGVEQYF. Filled out from reference TRBV7-9 and TRBJ2-7, the complete variable domain reads DTGVSQNPRHKITKRGQNVTFRCDPISEHNRLYWYRQTLGQGPEFLTYFQNEAQLEKSRLLSDRFSAERPKGSFSTLEIQRTEQGDSAMYLCASSPTGVEQYFGPGTRLTVT.

The chain has TRBV4-1 and TRBJ1-5; D remains unclear. The germline V gene has CDR1 MGHRA and CDR2 YSYEKL. CDR3 length: 14 residues. The germline V and J ends were trimmed by 0 bases and 8 bases, with 11 bases remaining between them. CDR3 in amino acids: CASSQDPAAEPQHF. CDR3 sequence (DNA): TGCGCCAGCAGCCAAGATCCCGCCGCAGAGCCCCAGCATTTT.

This chain links TRBV5-1 with TRBJ1-4, with 9 bases identical to TRBD1. The ends lost 0 bases at V and 7 bases at J; junction bases unmatched: 13. CDR1 and CDR2 (germline): SGHRS, YFSETQ. The CDR3 is 18 residues long. The CDR3 sequence is CASSLVAWTGEGIEKLFF. In DNA, the CDR3 is TGCGCCAGCAGCTTGGTCGCCTGGACAGGGGAAGGGATTGAAAAACTGTTTTTT.

This clone was seen just once. The chain has TRBV6-1 and TRBJ1-1, with no clear D. The length of the CDR3 is 14 residues. V was shortened by 10 bases and J by 6 bases, with 21 bases between the two germline ends. Germline values: CDR1 MNHNS, CDR2 SASEGT. CDR3 protein: CANSWEPGAPEAFF. The CDR3 coding sequence is TGTGCCAACTCCTGGGAGCCTGGAGCCCCTGAAGCTTTCTTT.

This clone was seen a handful of times. The V call is TRBV19, the J call TRBJ2-3; weak D call: TRBD1 (5 bases). This CDR3 comprises 13 residues. The V end was cut by 5 bases, the J end by 3 bases, with 9 bases between. Germline assignment: CDR1 LNHDA and CDR2 SQIVND (reference sequence). The CDR3 reads CASSPPGTDTQYF. The CDR3 DNA reads as TGTGCCAGTAGTCCCCCAGGGACAGATACGCAGTATTTT.

The chain joins TRBV5-1 to TRBJ1-2, with D perhaps TRBD1 (6 bases). This CDR3 is built from 16 residues. Germline V CDR1 and CDR2: SGHRS, YFSETQ. V shed 0 bases and J shed 6 bases, with 18 bases lying between them. The CDR3 protein is CASSLGSGADMDGYTF. The CDR3 DNA reads as TGCGCCAGCAGCTTGGGATCAGGGGCGGACATGGATGGCTACACCTTC.

This chain uses TRBV23-1 with TRBJ2-3; D perhaps matches TRBD2 (5 bases). TRBV23-1 is an ORF for which the function is uncertain. V gave up 3 bases and J gave up 4 bases, with 11 bases separating them. The CDR3 extends over 14 amino acids. CDR3 nucleotides: TGCGCCAGCAGTCAGGAAGGACTGCCAGATACGCAGTATTTT. Its translation: CASSQEGLPDTQYF.